This section outlines one T cell receptor (beta chain) sequence together with its context. V lost 5 bases and J lost 2, with 16 bases in between. Looked up from germline, CDR1 is SGHRS and CDR2 is YFSETQ. This CDR3 contains 16 residues. This record comes from a study of cytomegalovirus exposure and HLA in healthy donors. This PCR relied on a set of 60 Vbeta primers and 13 Jbeta primers. In the original processing: A later analysis counted around 74 million unique TCR beta chains, some 12 million shared. Clones were sequenced by immunoSEQ multiplex PCR, and TCRdb holds only the in-frame ones, with some missing. The V and J calls and the clone size are those of that table, but D and trimming were determined from the DNA. The sample lists around 210,000 clones, 75% to 85% seen once, with approximately 0.36% in the top ten.

This clonotype originated in a male donor in good health and CMV-seropositive. The genes are TRBV5-1 and TRBJ2-2; D possibly corresponds to TRBD2 (5 bases). Input material: PBMCs. The CDR3 reads CASSYPEDFNTGELFF. CDR3 coding DNA: TGCGCCAGCAGTTACCCAGAGGACTTTAACACCGGGGAGCTGTTTTTT.